Following are 13 T cell receptor beta chains from one sample sequenced in a study of shared clonotypes between healthy human individuals. Measured with immunoSEQ multiplex PCR; TCRdb has only the in-frame clones, and not every one. This repertoire shows roughly 1 million clones, more than 75% found once; its top ten account for about 0.52%. The material sequenced was memory CD4+ T cells from PBMCs. Subset given: CD45RA-negative fraction. All receptors come from a man in his late teens or twenties in good health. Some clones in this sample may be carry-over from other donors' samples.

This rearrangement joins TRBV11-2 to TRBJ2-7; D remains ambiguous. Germline CDR1 and CDR2: SGHAT and FQNNGV. The CDR3 loop spans 13 amino acids. V was pared by 1 base and J by 0 bases, with 4 bases between. The CDR3 region is CASSLAYSYEQYF. The CDR3 nucleotides read TGTGCCAGCAGCTTAGCCTACTCCTACGAGCAGTACTTC.

This rearrangement joins TRBV28 to TRBJ2-5, with D possibly matching TRBD2 (6 bases). Deletions cut 3 bases from V and 7 bases from J, with 21 bases between. Germline CDR1 reads MDHEN; CDR2 reads SYDVKM. The CDR3 extends over 16 amino acids. CDR3 bases: TGTGCCAGCAGTTTTGGGGGGATCGGGACTTACGGGACCCAGTACTTC. Protein: CASSFGGIGTYGTQYF.

This clone was counted ten times or more. Other DNA sequences in this sample translate to the same CDR3. The chain uses TRBV5-4 and TRBJ2-3, with TRBD2 matching 13 bases. Germline trimming cut 4 bases from V and 2 bases from J; bases unmatched to any gene: 4. This CDR3 spans 16 amino acids. In germline, CDR1 is SGHNT, CDR2 YYREEE (reference sequence). This CDR3 is CASSTGLAGVTDTQYF. As DNA, the CDR3 is TGTGCCAGCAGCACCGGACTAGCGGGAGTCACAGATACGCAGTATTTT.

The chain couples TRBV4-1 to TRBJ1-5, with D perhaps TRBD1 (5 bases). CDR1 and CDR2 from the germline V gene are MGHRA and YSYEKL. With 1 base removed from V and 1 base from J, the gap between germline ends came to 8 bases. The CDR3 covers 15 residues. The DNA of the CDR3 is TGCGCCAGCAGCCAAGGAGGGGCGAGCAATCAGCCCCAGCATTTT. Protein sequence: CASSQGGASNQPQHF.

The chain has TRBV10-3 and TRBJ2-7; D might be TRBD2 (6 bases). The CDR3 covers 14 residues. Trimming removed 4 bases from V and 0 bases from J, with 10 bases in between. CDR1 is ENHRY and CDR2 is SYGVKD in the germline V gene. CDR3 coding DNA: TGTGCCATCAGTGCGGGAGCGAACTCCTACGAGCAGTACTTC. It yields the protein CAISAGANSYEQYF.

The V gene is TRBV25-1, the J gene TRBJ2-1; D tentatively fits TRBD1 or TRBD2 (6 bases each). This CDR3 region has 14 residues. The germline gives CDR1 MGHDK, CDR2 SYGVNS. V was clipped by 3 bases and J by 6 bases, with 12 bases between them. CDR3 residues: CASSDRGAGNEQFF. For the CDR3, the DNA is TGTGCCAGCAGTGATAGGGGGGCGGGCAATGAGCAGTTCTTC. Looking up the rest from reference TRBV25-1 and TRBJ2-1 gives the full variable domain: EADIYQTPRYLVIGTGKKITLECSQTMGHDKMYWYQQDPGMELHLIHYSYGVNSTEKGDLSSESTVSRIRTEHFPLTLESARPSHTSQYLCASSDRGAGNEQFFGPGTRLTVL.

The chain joins TRBV18 to TRBJ2-7; 11 positions match TRBD1. V lost 6 bases, J lost 3 bases, and 13 bases stayed unmatched. Germline V gene sequence: CDR1 KGHSH, CDR2 LQKENI. CDR3 length equals 17 residues. CDR3 coding DNA: TGTGCCAGCTCTTCGGGTGTGACGGGACAGGGGGGCTACGAGCAGTACTTC. Its translation is CASSSGVTGQGGYEQYF.

This clone has a handful of counts. The chain employs TRBV11-2 and TRBJ2-5; 10 bases are a match to TRBD2. Germline V gene sequence: CDR1 SGHAT, CDR2 FQNNGV. CDR3 length: 16 residues. V was clipped by 4 bases and J by 5 bases; unmatched bases: 10. The CDR3 bases are TGTGCCAGCAGCTCCGCCGGGACTAGCGCTCATGAGACCCAGTACTTC. Residues: CASSSAGTSAHETQYF. The full variable domain, rest sourced from reference TRBV11-2 and TRBJ2-5, is EAGVAQSPRYKIIEKRQSVAFWCNPISGHATLYWYQQILGQGPKLLIQFQNNGVVDDSQLPKDRFSAERLKGVDSTLKIQPAKLEDSAVYLCASSSAGTSAHETQYFGPGTRLLVL.

The chain couples TRBV5-4 to TRBJ2-7; 10 bases line up with TRBD2. CDR1 is SGHNT and CDR2 is YYREEE in the germline V gene (reference sequence). Trimming at V came to 1 base and at J to 7 bases, leaving 8 bases not matched to a gene. CDR3 size: 15 residues. The CDR3 coding sequence is TGTGCCAGCAGCTTGCGAGCGGGAGGGCCGGGAGAGCAGTACTTC. The encoded protein is CASSLRAGGPGEQYF.

The chain employs TRBV7-9 and TRBJ2-4, with D perhaps being TRBD1 or TRBD2 (5 bases each). Germline CDR1 reads SEHNR; CDR2 reads FQNEAQ (reference sequence). Trimming took 4 bases from V and 3 from J, leaving 13 bases between them. This CDR3 comprises 15 residues. The CDR3 DNA is TGTGCCAGCAGCTCGTGGGAGCAGGGCAAAAACATTCAGTACTTC. This sequence encodes CASSSWEQGKNIQYF.

CDR3 loop: CASSLFPVEKLFF. CDR3 DNA sequence: TGTGCCAGCAGTTTATTCCCCGTTGAAAAACTGTTTTTT. The rearrangement uses TRBV27 and TRBJ1-4; D remains ambiguous. This CDR3 spans 13 amino acids. Trimming shortened V by 1 base and J by 7 bases, and 7 bases separated the two germline ends. Germline V lookup: CDR1 MNHEY, CDR2 SMNVEV (reference sequence).

CDR3 protein: CASRARGAATNEKLFF. In nucleotides, the CDR3 is TGTGCCAGCAGGGCGAGGGGTGCCGCAACTAATGAAAAACTGTTTTTT. The chain is built from TRBV28 and TRBJ1-4; possibly TRBD1 for D (5 bases). Germline lookup yields CDR1 MDHEN and CDR2 SYDVKM. This CDR3 is 16 amino acids long. V gave up 6 bases and J gave up 0 bases, with 14 bases separating them.

This clone has a count of ten or more. The chain couples TRBV28 to TRBJ1-2, with TRBD1 matching 8 bases. The CDR3 runs to 15 residues. V shed 5 bases, J shed 7 bases, and the junction held 12 bases outside the gene matches. Per germline, CDR1 MDHEN and CDR2 SYDVKM. The CDR3: CASSPPLQGAIGYTF. The CDR3 DNA reads as TGTGCCAGCAGTCCCCCATTGCAGGGGGCGATTGGCTACACCTTC.